Described below is a single TCR beta chain sequence and its context. The source of the sample is a study of blood T cell repertoires in COVID-19. Study background: Samples taken during acute and convalescent COVID-19 were collected in the United States, Italy and Spain. From T cells, B-cell-depleted T cells, or PBMCs came the material, which was cDNA or gDNA.

In the source study's methods: How many nucleated cells were present was estimated from reference gene primer amplification. Clones were sequenced by immunoSEQ multiplex PCR, and TCRdb holds only the in-frame ones, with some missing. The V and J calls and clone size come from that table; D and trimming were worked out from the DNA. The sample lists about 50,000 clones, around 83% occurring once. The germline CDR1 and CDR2 sequences are DFQATT and SNEGSKA (reference sequence). V shed 7 bases and J shed 2 bases, with 8 bases lying between them. The length of the CDR3 is 11 residues. The chain has TRBV20-1 and TRBJ1-2; D remains unclear. This sequence originates from a man in his 60s with acute or convalescent COVID-19. The sample comprised peripheral blood. CDR3 in amino acids: CSGGGNYGYTF. CDR3 nucleotide sequence: TGCAGTGGGGGAGGGAACTATGGCTACACCTTC.